This T cell receptor beta chain derives from a study of blood T cell repertoires in COVID-19. Study context: Samples came from the United States, Italy and Spain, spanning acute and convalescent COVID-19. The cDNA or gDNA used as material had been derived from T cells, B-cell-depleted T cells, or PBMCs.

This clone was counted once. Per the original data handling: Reference gene primers were amplified, and this amplification served to estimate nucleated cell counts. Sequenced by immunoSEQ multiplex PCR; TCRdb stores in-frame clones only, minus some. That table furnishes V, J and clone size, whereas the DNA furnished D and trimming. In the table there are around 270,000 clones, approximately 90% of which are singletons. The TCR was taken from a man between 40 and 49 years old with acute or convalescent COVID-19. Sequences were obtained from peripheral blood.

The CDR3 DNA is TGCAGTGCTGGGGACTTGGTGGAAAACACCTTC. As protein: CSAGDLVENTF. The genes are TRBV20-1 and TRBJ1-2; possibly TRBD1 for D (5 bases). Trimming removed 5 bases from V and 12 bases from J, with 16 bases in between. In germline, CDR1 is DFQATT, CDR2 SNEGSKA (reference sequence). The CDR3 contains 11 residues.